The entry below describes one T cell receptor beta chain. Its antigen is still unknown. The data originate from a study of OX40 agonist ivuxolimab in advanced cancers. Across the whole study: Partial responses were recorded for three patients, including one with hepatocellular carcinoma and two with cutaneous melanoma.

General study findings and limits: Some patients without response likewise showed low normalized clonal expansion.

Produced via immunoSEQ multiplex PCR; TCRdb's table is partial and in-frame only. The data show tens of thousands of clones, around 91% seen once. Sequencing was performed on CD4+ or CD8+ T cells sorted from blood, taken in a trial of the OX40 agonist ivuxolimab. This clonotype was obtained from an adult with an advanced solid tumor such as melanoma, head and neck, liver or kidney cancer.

The CDR3, as DNA: TGTGCCAGCAGTTACCAAGGGAATTCGGGGACTGAAGCTTTCTTT. Translated, it gives CASSYQGNSGTEAFF. This chain joins TRBV6-6 and TRBJ1-1; D unclear. Trimming stripped 2 bases from V and 5 bases from J, with 15 bases between. The CDR3 totals 15 residues. Looked up from germline, CDR1 is MNHNY and CDR2 is SVGAGI (reference sequence).